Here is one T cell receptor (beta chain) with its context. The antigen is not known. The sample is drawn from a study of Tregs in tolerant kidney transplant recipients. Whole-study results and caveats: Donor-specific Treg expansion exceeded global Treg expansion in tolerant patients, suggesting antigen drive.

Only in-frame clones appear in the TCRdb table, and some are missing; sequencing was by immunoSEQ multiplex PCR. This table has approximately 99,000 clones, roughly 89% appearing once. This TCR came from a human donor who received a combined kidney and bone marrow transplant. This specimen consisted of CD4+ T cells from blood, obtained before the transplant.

The CDR3 is CASSQVRSGDPSPYEQYF. The DNA of the CDR3 is TGCGCCAGCAGCCAAGTTCGTAGCGGAGATCCGTCTCCCTACGAGCAGTACTTC. This chain links TRBV4-3 with TRBJ2-7; tentative D call: TRBD2 (6 bases). The CDR3 consists of 18 residues. The germline V gene has CDR1 LGHNA and CDR2 YSLEER. With 1 base removed from V and 2 bases from J, the gap between germline ends came to 21 bases.